One T cell receptor (beta chain) is described in this entry. These data come from a study of blood T cell repertoires in COVID-19. The protocol was immunoSEQ multiplex PCR, while the TCRdb copy is restricted to in-frame clones and leaves out a portion. The table records 150,000 to 200,000 clones, about nine tenths of them present only once. Germline V CDR1 and CDR2: SGHAT, FQNNGV. Between the trimmed V and J ends, which lost 5 bases and 1 base, there was a span of 11 bases. This CDR3 contains 14 residues. The receptor was isolated from a man in his late teens or twenties with acute or convalescent COVID-19. Sequencing was done on a sample of peripheral blood. V is TRBV11-2 and J is TRBJ1-1, with a tentative D call TRBD1 (6 bases). The CDR3 DNA follows: TGTGCCAGCAGCCCTACAGGGAAGAACACTGAAGCTTTCTTT. This encodes CASSPTGKNTEAFF.